These 27 T cell receptor beta chains were all obtained from the same sample, sequenced in a study of vaccination and CD4 T cells after COVID-19. Indicated treatment: approximately nine-day PBMC culture with coronavirus spike peptide pools or control peptides (ViraFEST assay). Cultured CD4+ T cell DNA was sequenced using the Oncomine TCR Beta short-read assay. TCRdb called the PCR reads again in MiXCR, with one record for every CDR3 protein. This table holds about 11,000 distinct CDR3 sequences, around 50% found once. Their cognate antigens are unknown. Specimen: CD4+ T cells from blood, cultured in vitro. The receptors originated from a human donor who had recovered from COVID-19.

This chain links TRBV4-2 with TRBJ2-7, with D tentatively TRBD2 (5 bases). Trimming removed 2 bases from V and 6 bases from J, with 23 bases in between. Germline assignment: CDR1 LGHNA and CDR2 YNFKEQ. This CDR3 is built from 17 residues. The CDR3, as DNA: TGTGCCAGCAGCCAACGGTACGGACTCTACCCGCCCCCCGAGCAGTACTTC. Translated: CASSQRYGLYPPPEQYF.

This chain joins TRBV20-1 and TRBJ2-6; tentative D call: TRBD1 (6 bases). V lost 7 bases and J lost 2, with 15 bases in between. This CDR3 has 15 amino acids. Per germline, CDR1 DFQATT and CDR2 SNEGSKA (reference sequence). The CDR3 DNA reads as TGCAGTGTCTTGCTGTACAGGGCTGGGGCCAACGTCCTGACTTTC. It encodes CSVLLYRAGANVLTF.

The chain carries TRBV7-8 and TRBJ1-5; 8 nucleotides line up with TRBD1. This CDR3 comprises 15 residues. V lost 0 bases, J lost 6 bases, and 4 bases stayed unmatched. CDR1 and CDR2 from the germline V gene are SGHVS and FQNEAQ. The CDR3 DNA follows: TGTGCCAGCAGCTTAGCCGGACAGGGTAGTCAGCCCCAGCATTTT. The encoded protein is CASSLAGQGSQPQHF.

This clonotype was seen more than once but under ten times. The J gene is TRBJ1-1, the V gene TRBV20-1; D gene ambiguous. Germline V gene sequence: CDR1 DFQATT, CDR2 SNEGSKA (reference sequence). V lost 5 bases to trimming and J lost 1 base, with 11 bases between them. The CDR3 has 13 residues. CDR3 sequence (DNA): TGCAGTGCTCCGAGGGCGGGGAACACTGAAGCTTTCTTT. This sequence encodes CSAPRAGNTEAFF.

The V gene is TRBV5-4, the J gene TRBJ2-5, with a tentative D call TRBD2 (6 bases). This CDR3 contains 14 residues. Germline CDR1 SGHNT, CDR2 YYREEE (reference sequence). V gave up 8 bases and J gave up 2 bases, with 16 bases separating them. CDR3 amino acids: CASHSLAGQETQYF. In DNA form, the CDR3 reads TGTGCCAGTCACAGCTTGGCGGGGCAAGAGACCCAGTACTTC.

V usage is TRBV30 and J usage is TRBJ1-5, with D perhaps TRBD1 (6 bases). The CDR3 loop spans 13 amino acids. The V and J ends lost 5 bases and 9 bases respectively, with 17 bases between them. Germline V gene data show CDR1 as GTSNPN and CDR2 as SVGIG (reference sequence). The CDR3 sequence is CAWGGAGNRPQHF. The CDR3, as DNA: TGTGCCTGGGGGGGGGCAGGGAACCGGCCCCAGCATTTT.

The chain carries TRBV20-1 and TRBJ2-3; D call uncertain. V was pared by 3 bases and J by 8 bases, with 9 bases between. CDR1 is DFQATT and CDR2 is SNEGSKA in the germline V gene (reference sequence). The CDR3 consists of 11 residues. The CDR3 region has the DNA TGCAGTGCTAGCCAGGTCGCTACGCAGTATTTT. This codes for CSASQVATQYF.

The rearrangement uses TRBV4-3 and TRBJ1-5; 8 bases fit TRBD1. The CDR3 loop spans 22 amino acids. CDR1 and CDR2 (germline): LGHNA, YSLEER. The trim removed 0 bases at V and 0 bases at J, leaving 19 bases unmatched. The CDR3 reads CASSQEWGTGKDCGNSNQPQHF. The CDR3 DNA is TGCGCCAGCAGCCAAGAATGGGGGACAGGCAAGGACTGTGGTAATAGCAATCAGCCCCAGCATTTT.

This clonotype was seen only a few times. The chain is built from TRBV7-8 and TRBJ1-2; TRBD1 is a possible D gene (5 bases). The CDR3 is made up of 15 amino acids. Trimming pared 2 bases from V and 4 bases from J, leaving 14 bases between. Germline V gene sequence: CDR1 SGHVS, CDR2 FQNEAQ. The CDR3 reads CASSLRGPQGYGYTF. CDR3 sequence (DNA): TGTGCCAGCAGCTTAAGGGGACCGCAGGGCTATGGCTACACCTTC.

The gene calls are TRBV24-1 and TRBJ1-4, with D perhaps TRBD1 (5 bases). V dropped 5 bases and J dropped 8 bases, with 17 bases sitting between them. This CDR3 region has 15 residues. The germline V gene encodes CDR1 KGHDR and CDR2 SFDVKD. In DNA, the CDR3 is TGTGCCACCAGTGCGCCTGGGATCGGGGGGGAAAAACTGTTTTTT. Translated, it gives CATSAPGIGGEKLFF.

This chain connects TRBV20-1 to TRBJ2-1; 10 nucleotides align to TRBD2. V trimming: 0 bases; J trimming: 0 bases; junction bases outside the gene matches: 8. CDR3 size: 18 residues. Germline loops: CDR1 DFQATT, CDR2 SNEGSKA (reference sequence). The CDR3: CSARDSSGSLSSYNEQFF. CDR3 DNA sequence: TGCAGTGCTAGAGATTCTAGCGGGAGTTTGAGCTCCTACAATGAGCAGTTCTTC.

This clonotype is medium-sized. V and J are TRBV11-2 and TRBJ2-3; TRBD2 agrees at 7 bases. The germline CDR1 and CDR2 sequences are SGHAT and FQNNGV. CDR3 length: 18 residues. Germline trimming cut 6 bases from V and 2 bases from J; bases unmatched to any gene: 17. The CDR3 DNA follows: TGTGCCAGCAGTAACGACCCAATTAGCGGGCGATCCACAGATACGCAGTATTTT. It yields the protein CASSNDPISGRSTDTQYF.

The V gene is TRBV19, the J gene TRBJ1-3; D gene uncertain. The CDR3 contains 14 residues. V gave up 2 bases and J gave up 0 bases, with 5 bases separating them. Germline lookup yields CDR1 LNHDA and CDR2 SQIVND (reference sequence). The CDR3 loop is CASSIWNSGNTIYF. CDR3 coding DNA: TGTGCCAGTAGTATATGGAACTCTGGAAACACCATATATTTT.

This clonotype appeared once. This CDR3 reads CASSLLAVYRRDEQFF. The CDR3 DNA follows: TGTGCCAGCAGTTTATTGGCGGTCTACCGCAGGGATGAGCAGTTCTTC. V is TRBV12-3 or TRBV12-4 and J is TRBJ2-1; D might be TRBD1 (5 bases). The V gene lost 2 bases and the J gene lost 8 bases, with 19 bases spanning the gap. The CDR3 is made up of 16 amino acids.

This chain uses TRBV28 with TRBJ1-2; D is unresolved. Germline V CDR1 and CDR2: MDHEN, SYDVKM. The CDR3 consists of 11 residues. Trimming took 2 bases from V and 7 from J, leaving 5 bases between them. CDR3: CASSLMGGYTF. The CDR3 DNA reads as TGTGCCAGCAGTTTAATGGGTGGCTACACCTTC.

Relative to its sample, this clonotype is large. This chain joins TRBV30 and TRBJ2-5; TRBD1 matches 11 bases. There are 14 residues in the CDR3. J was trimmed by 5 bases and V by 3 bases; bases with no gene match: 5. Germline V gene data show CDR1 as GTSNPN and CDR2 as SVGIG (reference sequence). Here the CDR3 reads CAWRDRGRGETQYF. The CDR3 DNA follows: TGTGCCTGGAGGGACAGGGGGCGAGGGGAGACCCAGTACTTC.

The chain uses TRBV20-1 and TRBJ1-3; D is possibly TRBD1 (5 bases). The CDR3 covers 16 residues. The germline V gene encodes CDR1 DFQATT and CDR2 SNEGSKA (reference sequence). V was shortened by 4 bases and J by 0 bases, with 16 bases between the two germline ends. The CDR3 sequence: CSAIGDGEISGNTIYF. The CDR3 DNA follows: TGCAGTGCTATTGGGGACGGAGAAATCTCTGGAAACACCATATATTTT.

This clonotype has just a few counts. The rearrangement links TRBV6-4 to TRBJ2-2, with D tentatively TRBD1 (5 bases). CDR1 MRHNA and CDR2 SNTAGT come from the germline V gene. V was cut by 8 bases and J by 4 bases, with 14 bases left in between. This CDR3 is 14 amino acids long. The CDR3 region is CASADIVGTGELFF. The CDR3, as DNA: TGTGCCAGCGCGGACATCGTCGGCACCGGGGAGCTGTTTTTT.

The CDR3 nucleotides are TGTGCCAGCAGGTTGCAGGAGTGGGCTGAAGCTTTCTTT. It codes for CASRLQEWAEAFF. The chain recombines TRBV28 with TRBJ1-1; D is uncertain. Deletions cut 6 bases from V and 6 bases from J, with 14 bases between. The CDR3 spans 13 residues. Germline V gene sequence: CDR1 MDHEN, CDR2 SYDVKM.

CDR3 region: CASSEGNIGSYEQYF. The CDR3 DNA is TGTGCCAGCAGTGAAGGGAACATAGGCTCCTACGAGCAGTACTTC. V gene TRBV2 combines with J gene TRBJ2-7; D gene uncertain. The germline V gene encodes CDR1 SNHLY and CDR2 FYNNEI. Trimming pared 1 base from V and 0 bases from J, leaving 10 bases between. This CDR3 has 15 residues.

The chain joins TRBV6-1 to TRBJ2-1, with 7 bases identical to TRBD2. Germline lookup yields CDR1 MNHNS and CDR2 SASEGT. The CDR3 contains 14 residues. Losses at the gene ends were 6 bases for V and 10 bases for J; bases not matched to a gene: 12. This CDR3 is CASRLLADAGEQFF. CDR3 DNA sequence: TGTGCCAGCAGGCTCCTAGCGGACGCGGGGGAGCAGTTCTTC.

The V gene is TRBV5-4, the J gene TRBJ2-7; 7 nucleotides agree with TRBD1. In germline, CDR1 is SGHNT, CDR2 YYREEE (reference sequence). The CDR3 spans 14 residues. With V trimmed by 5 bases and J by 0 bases, 5 bases remained unmatched. CDR3 nucleotides: TGTGCCAGCAGTTATAGGACAGGCTCCTACGAGCAGTACTTC. Translating it yields CASSYRTGSYEQYF.

This clonotype has just a few counts. This chain uses TRBV25-1 with TRBJ1-1, with a weak D call TRBD1 (5 bases). The CDR3 contains 15 residues. CDR1 is MGHDK, CDR2 SYGVNS, per germline. V lost 4 bases to trimming and J lost 7 bases, with 19 bases between them. CDR3 sequence reads: CASSAATKGRIEAFF. The CDR3 nucleotides read TGTGCCAGCAGTGCGGCGACAAAGGGGCGTATTGAAGCTTTCTTT.

The rearrangement links TRBV7-3 to TRBJ1-1; D not certain. The length of the CDR3 is 13 residues. Germline assignment: CDR1 SGHTA and CDR2 FQGTGA. With 5 bases removed from V and 0 bases from J, the gap between germline ends came to 7 bases. This chain's CDR3 is CASSLHMNTEAFF. As DNA, the CDR3 is TGTGCCAGCAGCCTTCACATGAACACTGAAGCTTTCTTT.

This chain uses TRBV20-1 with TRBJ2-7; TRBD2 matches at 8 bases. The CDR3 loop spans 12 amino acids. V was clipped by 6 bases and J by 3 bases; unmatched bases: 4. Germline CDR1 DFQATT, CDR2 SNEGSKA (reference sequence). CDR3 sequence: CSATGLDYEQYF. Here the CDR3 DNA reads TGCAGTGCAACGGGACTAGACTACGAGCAGTACTTC.

CDR3 nucleotide sequence: TGTGCCAGTAATTGGAAGCCCAATCAGCCCCAGCATTTT. As protein: CASNWKPNQPQHF. The chain has TRBV19 and TRBJ1-5; D is unresolved. Trimming stripped 7 bases from V and 3 bases from J, with 10 bases between. Germline CDR1 is LNHDA and CDR2 is SQIVND (reference sequence). The CDR3 contains 13 residues.

The rearrangement uses TRBV24-1 and TRBJ2-5; 7 positions match TRBD2. V lost 2 bases to trimming and J lost 5 bases; unmatched junction nucleotides: 10. Germline V lookup: CDR1 KGHDR, CDR2 SFDVKD. CDR3 length: 16 amino acids. The chain's CDR3 is CATSDSGGGPGETQYF. The CDR3 DNA follows: TGTGCCACCAGTGATTCTGGGGGAGGGCCGGGTGAGACCCAGTACTTC.